The clone carrying this T cell receptor beta chain was seen more than once but under ten times. Its antigen is unidentified. The data were obtained in a study of cytomegalovirus exposure and HLA in healthy donors. About the research overall: From about 180 million T cells, an earlier analysis saw 120 million or so unique TCR beta sequences. General study points: In a later analysis, HLA-associated beta chains showed higher expansion and lower generation probabilities than comparable chains. Segments of the TCR beta V type were, in most cases, productive about 90% or about 30% of the time in an earlier analysis. HLA allele associations emerged for roughly 16,000 TCR beta sequences in a later analysis, at 0.05 false discovery rate.

The PCR made use of 60 Vbeta and 13 Jbeta primers. Profiled with immunoSEQ multiplex PCR; TCRdb holds only in-frame clones, not every one. The table has approximately 75,000 clones, 74% seen once. The CDR3 spans 13 residues. The germline V gene encodes CDR1 MNHEY and CDR2 SVGAGI. V gave up 2 bases and J gave up 6 bases, with 10 bases separating them. The chain links TRBV6-5 to TRBJ1-1, with a weak D call TRBD1 (5 bases). Sequenced material: PBMCs. The TCR comes from a woman aged 55-75 years in good health and CMV-seropositive. The CDR3, as DNA: TGTGCCAGCAGTTACAGGGGTGTCCCTGAAGCTTTCTTT. Translating it yields CASSYRGVPEAFF.